The 4 T cell receptor beta chains below were found in one sample sequenced in a study of T cell responses to AZD1222 COVID-19 vaccine (dated by TCRdb to about 2021). This specimen's time point label, interpreted: baseline before first vaccination. Receptor libraries were prepared by the immunoSEQ multiplex PCR assay. TCRdb took over this immuneACCESS table, retaining in-frame rearrangements with V and J assigned. Such tables are incomplete; in checked studies, under half of the missing clones stem from an unresolved V gene, and the remainder is unexplained. This sample comprises tens of thousands of clones, nearly 90% of them detected only once. Roughly 9% of the sample goes to the ten largest clones. The source material was peripheral blood, sampled on day 0 of AZD1222 vaccination. The receptor set was obtained from an adult in good health.

The table lists this clone with a few counts. V and J are TRBV29-1 and TRBJ2-7; D is ambiguous. The CDR3 length is 16 residues. The germline gives CDR1 SQVTM, CDR2 ANQGSEA. V was clipped by 1 base and J by 3 bases, with 19 bases between them. In nucleotides, the CDR3 is TGCAGCGTTGAAGGGGTTGATGGGCATAATTTCTACGAGCAGTACTTC. Its translation: CSVEGVDGHNFYEQYF.

The chain is built from TRBV11-2 and TRBJ2-3; TRBD2 matches at 11 bases. This CDR3 has 17 residues. V trimming: 5 bases; J trimming: 5 bases; junction bases outside the gene matches: 12. Germline CDR1 SGHAT, CDR2 FQNNGV. Here the CDR3 reads CASSPPSGGMSVDTQYF. CDR3 nucleotide sequence: TGTGCCAGCAGCCCACCTAGCGGGGGGATGAGTGTAGATACGCAGTATTTT. The full variable domain, in which reference TRBV11-2 and TRBJ2-3 provide the parts outside the CDR3, is EAGVAQSPRYKIIEKRQSVAFWCNPISGHATLYWYQQILGQGPKLLIQFQNNGVVDDSQLPKDRFSAERLKGVDSTLKIQPAKLEDSAVYLCASSPPSGGMSVDTQYFGPGTRLTVL.

This chain uses TRBV29-1 with TRBJ1-4; D perhaps matches TRBD1 (6 bases). V was pared by 3 bases and J by 6 bases, with 11 bases between. Germline V gene lookup returns CDR1 SQVTM and CDR2 ANQGSEA. The CDR3 is 13 residues long. Here the CDR3 DNA reads TGCAGCGTTGATCCGTCAGGGGATGAAAAACTGTTTTTT. Residues: CSVDPSGDEKLFF.

V gene TRBV19 combines with J gene TRBJ1-1; D gene ambiguous. This CDR3 is 16 amino acids long. Germline CDR1 is LNHDA and CDR2 is SQIVND (reference sequence). Trimming took off 3 bases at V and 1 base at J, with 15 bases between the two ends. CDR3 nucleotides: TGTGCCAGTAGTATCCAACCGGGTCGGGGGAACACTGAAGCTTTCTTT. This sequence encodes CASSIQPGRGNTEAFF.